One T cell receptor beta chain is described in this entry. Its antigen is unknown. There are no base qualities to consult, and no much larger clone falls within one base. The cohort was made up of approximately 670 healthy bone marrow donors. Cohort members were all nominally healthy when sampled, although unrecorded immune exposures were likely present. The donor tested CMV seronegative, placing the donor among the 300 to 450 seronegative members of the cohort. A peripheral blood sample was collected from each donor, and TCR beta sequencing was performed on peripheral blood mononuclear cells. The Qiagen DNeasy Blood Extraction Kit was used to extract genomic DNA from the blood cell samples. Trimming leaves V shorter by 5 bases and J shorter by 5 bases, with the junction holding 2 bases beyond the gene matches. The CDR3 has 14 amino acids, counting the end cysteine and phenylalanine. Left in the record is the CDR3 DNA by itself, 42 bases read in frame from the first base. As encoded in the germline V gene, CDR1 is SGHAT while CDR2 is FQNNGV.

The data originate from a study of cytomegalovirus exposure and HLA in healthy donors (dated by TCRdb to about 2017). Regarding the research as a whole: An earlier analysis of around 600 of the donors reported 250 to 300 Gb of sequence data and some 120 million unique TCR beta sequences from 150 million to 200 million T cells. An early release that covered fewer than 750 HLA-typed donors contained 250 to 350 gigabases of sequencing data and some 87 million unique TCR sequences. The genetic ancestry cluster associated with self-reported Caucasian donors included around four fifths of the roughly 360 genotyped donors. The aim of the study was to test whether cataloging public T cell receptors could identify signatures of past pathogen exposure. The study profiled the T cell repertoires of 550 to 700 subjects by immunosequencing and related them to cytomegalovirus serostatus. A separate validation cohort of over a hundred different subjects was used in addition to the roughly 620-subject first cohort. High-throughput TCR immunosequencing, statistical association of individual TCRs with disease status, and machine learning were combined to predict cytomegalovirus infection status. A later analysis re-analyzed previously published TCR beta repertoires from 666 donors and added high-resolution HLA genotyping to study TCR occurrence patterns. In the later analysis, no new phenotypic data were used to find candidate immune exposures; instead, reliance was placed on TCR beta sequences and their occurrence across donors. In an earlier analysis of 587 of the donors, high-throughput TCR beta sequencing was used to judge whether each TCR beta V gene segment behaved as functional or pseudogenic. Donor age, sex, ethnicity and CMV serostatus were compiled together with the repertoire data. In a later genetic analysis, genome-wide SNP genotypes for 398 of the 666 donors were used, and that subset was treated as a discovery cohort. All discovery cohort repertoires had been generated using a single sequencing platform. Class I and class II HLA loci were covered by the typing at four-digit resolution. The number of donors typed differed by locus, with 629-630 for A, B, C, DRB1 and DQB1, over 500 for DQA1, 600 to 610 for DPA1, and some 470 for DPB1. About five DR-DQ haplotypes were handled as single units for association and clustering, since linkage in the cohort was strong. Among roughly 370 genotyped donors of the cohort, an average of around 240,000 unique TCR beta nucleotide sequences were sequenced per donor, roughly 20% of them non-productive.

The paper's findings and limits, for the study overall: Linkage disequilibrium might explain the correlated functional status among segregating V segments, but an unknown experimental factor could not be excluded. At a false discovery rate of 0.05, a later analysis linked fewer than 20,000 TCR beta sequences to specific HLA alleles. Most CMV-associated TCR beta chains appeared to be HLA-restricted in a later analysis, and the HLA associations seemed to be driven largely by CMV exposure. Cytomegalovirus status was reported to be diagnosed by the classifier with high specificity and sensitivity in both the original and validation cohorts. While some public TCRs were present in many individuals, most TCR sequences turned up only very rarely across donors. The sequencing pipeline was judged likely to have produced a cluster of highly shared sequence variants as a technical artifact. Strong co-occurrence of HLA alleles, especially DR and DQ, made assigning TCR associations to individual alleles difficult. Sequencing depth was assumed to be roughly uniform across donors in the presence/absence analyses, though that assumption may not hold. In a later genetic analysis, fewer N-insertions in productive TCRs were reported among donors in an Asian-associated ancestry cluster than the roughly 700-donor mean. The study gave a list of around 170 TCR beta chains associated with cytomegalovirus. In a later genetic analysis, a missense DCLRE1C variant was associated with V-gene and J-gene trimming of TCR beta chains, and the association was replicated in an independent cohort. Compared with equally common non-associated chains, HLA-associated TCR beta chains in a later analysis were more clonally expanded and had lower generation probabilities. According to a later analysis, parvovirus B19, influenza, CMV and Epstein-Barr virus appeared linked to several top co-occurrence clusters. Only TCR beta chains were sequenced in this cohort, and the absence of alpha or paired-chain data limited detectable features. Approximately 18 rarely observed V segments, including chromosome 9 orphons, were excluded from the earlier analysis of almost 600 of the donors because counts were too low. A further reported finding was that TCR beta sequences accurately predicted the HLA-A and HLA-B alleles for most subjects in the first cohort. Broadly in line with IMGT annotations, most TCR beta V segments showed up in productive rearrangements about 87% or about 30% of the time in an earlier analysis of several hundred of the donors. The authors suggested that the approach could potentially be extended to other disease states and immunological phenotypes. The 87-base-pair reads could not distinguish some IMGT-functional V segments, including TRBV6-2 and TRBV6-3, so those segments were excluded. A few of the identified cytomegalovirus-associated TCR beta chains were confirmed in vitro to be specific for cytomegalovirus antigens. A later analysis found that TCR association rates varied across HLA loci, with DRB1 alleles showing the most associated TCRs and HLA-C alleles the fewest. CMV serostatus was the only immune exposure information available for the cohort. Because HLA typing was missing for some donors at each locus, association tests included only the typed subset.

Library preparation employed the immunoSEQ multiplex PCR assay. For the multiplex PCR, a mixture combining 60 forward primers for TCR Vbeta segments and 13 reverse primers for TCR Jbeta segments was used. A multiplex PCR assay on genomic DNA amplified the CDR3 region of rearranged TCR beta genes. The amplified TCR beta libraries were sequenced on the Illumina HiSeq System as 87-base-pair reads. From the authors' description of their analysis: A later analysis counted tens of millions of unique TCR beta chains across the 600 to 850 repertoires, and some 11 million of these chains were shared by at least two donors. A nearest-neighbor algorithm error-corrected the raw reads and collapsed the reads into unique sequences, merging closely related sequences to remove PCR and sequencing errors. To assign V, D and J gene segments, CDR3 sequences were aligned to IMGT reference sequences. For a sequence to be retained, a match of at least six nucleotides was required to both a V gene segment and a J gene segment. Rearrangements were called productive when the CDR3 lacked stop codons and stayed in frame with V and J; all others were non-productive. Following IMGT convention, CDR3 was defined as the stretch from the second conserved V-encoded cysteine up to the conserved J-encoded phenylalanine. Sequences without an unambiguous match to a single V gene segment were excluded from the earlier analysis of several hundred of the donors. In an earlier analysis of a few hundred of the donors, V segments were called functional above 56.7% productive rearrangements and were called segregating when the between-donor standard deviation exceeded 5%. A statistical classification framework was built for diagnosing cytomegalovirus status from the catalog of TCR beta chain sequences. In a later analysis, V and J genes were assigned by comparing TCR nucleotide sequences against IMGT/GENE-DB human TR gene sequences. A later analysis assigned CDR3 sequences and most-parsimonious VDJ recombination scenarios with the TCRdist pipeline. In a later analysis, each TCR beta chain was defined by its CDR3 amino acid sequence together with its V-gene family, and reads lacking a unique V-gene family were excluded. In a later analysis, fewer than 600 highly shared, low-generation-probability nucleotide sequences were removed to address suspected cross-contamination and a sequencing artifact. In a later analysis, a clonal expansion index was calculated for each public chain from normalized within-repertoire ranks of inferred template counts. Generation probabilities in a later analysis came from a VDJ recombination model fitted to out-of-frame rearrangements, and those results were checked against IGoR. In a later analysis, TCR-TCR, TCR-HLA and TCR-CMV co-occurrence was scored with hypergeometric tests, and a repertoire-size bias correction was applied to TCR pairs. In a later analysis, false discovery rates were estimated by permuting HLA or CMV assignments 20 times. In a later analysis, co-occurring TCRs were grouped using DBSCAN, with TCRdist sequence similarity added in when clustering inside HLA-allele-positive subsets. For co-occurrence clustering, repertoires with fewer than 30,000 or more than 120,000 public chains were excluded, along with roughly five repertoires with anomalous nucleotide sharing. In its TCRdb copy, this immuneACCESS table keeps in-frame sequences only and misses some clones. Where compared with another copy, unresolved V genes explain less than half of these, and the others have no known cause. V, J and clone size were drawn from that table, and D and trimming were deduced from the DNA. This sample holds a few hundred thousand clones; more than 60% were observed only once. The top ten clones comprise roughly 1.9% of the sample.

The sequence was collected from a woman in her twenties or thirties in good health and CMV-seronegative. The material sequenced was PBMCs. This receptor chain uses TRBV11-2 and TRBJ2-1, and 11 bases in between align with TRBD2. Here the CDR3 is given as CASSTTSGDNEQFF. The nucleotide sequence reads TGTGCCAGCAGCACGACTAGCGGGGACAATGAGCAGTTCTTC.